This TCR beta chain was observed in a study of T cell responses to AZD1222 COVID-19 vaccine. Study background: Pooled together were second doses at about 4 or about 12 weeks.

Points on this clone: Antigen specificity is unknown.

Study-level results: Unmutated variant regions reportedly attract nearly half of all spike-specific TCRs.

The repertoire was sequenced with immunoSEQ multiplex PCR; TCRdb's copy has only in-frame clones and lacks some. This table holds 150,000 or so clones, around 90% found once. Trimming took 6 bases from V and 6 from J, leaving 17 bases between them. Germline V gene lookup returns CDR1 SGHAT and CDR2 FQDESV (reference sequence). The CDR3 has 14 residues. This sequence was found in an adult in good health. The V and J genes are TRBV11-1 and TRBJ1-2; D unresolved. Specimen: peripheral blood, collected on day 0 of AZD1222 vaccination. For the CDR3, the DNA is TGTGCCAGCAGTAATACGGGTCAGCCGGATGGCTACACCTTC. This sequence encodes CASSNTGQPDGYTF. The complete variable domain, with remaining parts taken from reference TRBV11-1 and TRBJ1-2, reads EAEVAQSPRYKITEKSQAVAFWCDPISGHATLYWYRQILGQGPELLVQFQDESVVDDSQLPKDRFSAERLKGVDSTLKIQPAELGDSAMYLCASSNTGQPDGYTFGSGTRLTVV.